The next 31 T cell receptor beta chains were all read from a single sample in a study of tumor and adjacent non-tumor tissue in lung cancer. A modified ARM-PCR protocol with three rounds of nested PCR amplified TCRbeta. TCRdb redid the calling of the multiplex PCR reads with MiXCR, one entry per CDR3 protein. The sample records roughly 140,000 distinct CDR3 sequences, around 60% being singletons. This sample's RNA came from whole unsorted tissue. Input material: lung tumor tissue. The receptors come from a man aged 55 to 70 with small cell lung cancer.

The chain has TRBV20-1 and TRBJ2-5, with 10 positions matching TRBD2. Looked up from germline, CDR1 is DFQATT and CDR2 is SNEGSKA (reference sequence). The V gene end was trimmed by 6 bases and the J gene end by 7 bases; junction bases not matched to a gene: 14. This CDR3 is built from 15 residues. The chain's CDR3 is CSASAPSGRRGTQYF. The CDR3, as DNA: TGCAGTGCCTCGGCGCCTAGCGGGAGAAGGGGGACCCAGTACTTC.

Comment on this clonotype: A much larger clone lies one base from this, so it may be a read error. The V call is TRBV14, the J call TRBJ2-5; no reliable D call. Germline loops: CDR1 SGHDN, CDR2 FVKESK. With 0 bases removed from V and 7 bases from J, the gap between germline ends came to 12 bases. The CDR3 sequence is 14 residues long. The CDR3 sequence is CASSQDFGTVTQYF. In nucleotides, the CDR3 is TGTGCCAGCAGCCAAGATTTTGGTACTGTGACCCAGTACTTC.

This clonotype appeared many times. J is TRBJ1-5 and V is TRBV6-1; D is uncertain. The CDR3 spans 13 residues. V was shortened by 0 bases and J by 7 bases, with 7 bases between the two germline ends. Germline V gene data show CDR1 as MNHNS and CDR2 as SASEGT. As DNA, the CDR3 is TGTGCCAGCAGTGAAGCGCGCTCCCAGCCCCAGCATTTT. The encoded protein is CASSEARSQPQHF.

On this clonotype itself: The conserved phenylalanine or tryptophan is not found at the CDR3 terminus, so this likely reflects a read error. The chain uses TRBV4-1 and TRBJ2-4; D is ambiguous. Deletions cut 0 bases from V and 4 bases from J, with 4 bases between. The germline gives CDR1 MGHRA, CDR2 YSYEKL. This CDR3 spans 13 amino acids. In DNA form, the CDR3 reads TGCGCCAGCAGCCAAGAGGAGAAAAACATTCAGTACTCC. It encodes CASSQEEKNIQYS.

Comments on this clonotype: A much larger clone is a single base away; this may be a read error. V usage is TRBV20-1 and J usage is TRBJ1-1; D may be TRBD1 (5 bases). V was shortened by 8 bases and J by 0 bases, with 16 bases between the two germline ends. The CDR3 loop spans 14 amino acids. The V gene's germline CDR1 is DFQATT and CDR2 SNEGSKA (reference sequence). The chain's CDR3 is CSTMGLALNTEAFF. As DNA, the CDR3 is TGCAGTACTATGGGACTTGCGTTGAACACTGAAGCTTTCTTT.

The rearrangement uses TRBV29-1 and TRBJ2-3; TRBD2 aligns across 8 bases. This CDR3 is built from 17 residues. In germline, CDR1 is SQVTM, CDR2 ANQGSEA. In nucleotides, the CDR3 is TGCAGGGCCTCGGGGGAGCGGGAGTATGGGTTGACAGATACGCAGTATTTT. This translates into CRASGEREYGLTDTQYF.

This clonotype was seen at least ten times. V usage is TRBV4-1 and J usage is TRBJ2-3, with D perhaps matching TRBD1 (5 bases). V was shortened by 1 base and J by 5 bases, with 13 bases between the two germline ends. The CDR3 covers 15 residues. Germline loops: CDR1 MGHRA, CDR2 YSYEKL. The CDR3 loop reads CASSQGSGLLDTQYF. The CDR3 DNA reads TGCGCCAGCAGCCAAGGCTCAGGGCTGCTAGATACGCAGTATTTT.

Note on this clonotype: The germline gene is not matched at one end of the junction; a read error may be the cause. The V call is TRBV6-1, the J call TRBJ2-1; D not resolved. This CDR3 comprises 15 residues. CDR1 MNHNS and CDR2 SASEGT come from the germline V gene. As DNA, the CDR3 is TGTGCCAGCAGAACCATCAGTTACGGCTACAATGGGCAGTTCTTC. Amino acid sequence: CASRTISYGYNGQFF.

The V and J genes are TRBV6-1 and TRBJ2-1, with unresolved D. Germline V CDR1 and CDR2: MNHNS, SASEGT. The CDR3 spans 14 residues. The CDR3 loop is CTGSEVSSGNEQFF. Written as DNA, the CDR3 is TGTACCGGCAGTGAAGTGAGCAGTGGCAATGAGCAGTTCTTC.

This rearrangement joins TRBV11-3 to TRBJ1-1; TRBD1 is a possible D gene (6 bases). Between the trimmed V and J ends, which lost 7 bases and 7 bases, there was a span of 16 bases. The germline V gene encodes CDR1 SGHNT and CDR2 YENEEA. The CDR3 covers 13 residues. Here the CDR3 reads CASNGWGPVEAFF. CDR3 bases: TGTGCCAGCAACGGCTGGGGGCCCGTTGAAGCTTTCTTT.

This clonotype is a singleton in its sample. Without the conserved terminal phenylalanine or tryptophan, this CDR3 likely stems from a read error. The chain recombines TRBV11-3 with TRBJ1-1; weak D call: TRBD1 (6 bases). Germline CDR1 SGHNT, CDR2 YENEEA. This CDR3 comprises 13 residues. The V end lost 6 bases, the J end lost 4 bases, and 12 bases lay between the germline ends. The CDR3 bases are TGTGCCAGCAGTAAGAGGGGGGGCACTGAAGCTTTCTTG. Protein: CASSKRGGTEAFL.

This clonotype showed up just a few times. The chain employs TRBV6-2 or TRBV6-3 and TRBJ2-1, with 10 positions matching TRBD2. V dropped 6 bases and J dropped 7; count of bases not matched to a gene: 9. The CDR3 has 15 amino acids. The germline V gene has CDR1 MNHEY and CDR2 SVGEGT. CDR3 sequence (DNA): TGTGCCAGCAGAGACGCTAGCGGGAGAGGGAATGAGCAGTTCTTC. Its protein is CASRDASGRGNEQFF.

The V and J genes are TRBV6-5 and TRBJ1-1, with a weak D call TRBD1 (6 bases). Germline V CDR1 and CDR2: MNHEY, SVGAGI. Trimming pared 7 bases from V and 6 bases from J, leaving 24 bases between. The CDR3 is 16 amino acids. CDR3 residues: CASKAQGYHIGAEAFF. The DNA of the CDR3 is TGTGCCAGCAAGGCACAGGGTTACCACATCGGTGCTGAAGCTTTCTTT.

In the case of this clonotype: One end of the junction fails to match germline, which may point to a read error. V and J are TRBV24-1 and TRBJ2-2, with D possibly being TRBD1 or TRBD2 (5 bases each). The CDR3 is made up of 15 amino acids. Germline-derived CDR1 and CDR2 are KGHDR and SFDVKD. The DNA of the CDR3 is TGTGCCACCAGTGATCCATGGAGAGGGACCGGGGTGCTGTTTTTT. This gives the protein CATSDPWRGTGVLFF.

This chain links TRBV29-1 with TRBJ2-7; 8 nucleotides align to TRBD2. The CDR3 is 13 residues long. CDR1 and CDR2 from the germline V gene are SQVTM and ANQGSEA. Trimming at V came to 8 bases and at J to 5 bases, leaving 11 bases not matched to a gene. The CDR3 bases are TGCAGCCTTTCTAGCGGGCCCGAAGACGAGCAGTACTTC. Amino acid sequence: CSLSSGPEDEQYF.

The chain uses TRBV6-6 and TRBJ1-1; no clear D gene. CDR3 length: 13 residues. Trimming cost V 11 bases and J 3 bases, with 16 bases left between them. Germline assignment: CDR1 MNHNY and CDR2 SVGAGI (reference sequence). The CDR3 DNA is TGTGCCTGCAAGAAAATGCGGGACACTGAAGCTTTCTTT. It specifies CACKKMRDTEAFF.

Of note for this clonotype: No conserved phenylalanine or tryptophan is present at the end of the CDR3, so a read error is the likely explanation. This chain uses TRBV28 with TRBJ2-1; TRBD2 is a possible D gene (6 bases). In germline, CDR1 is MDHEN, CDR2 SYDVKM. Deletions cut 7 bases from V and 8 bases from J, with 21 bases between. The CDR3 loop spans 15 amino acids. The CDR3 loop is CASTKTISGDDEQFL. The CDR3 DNA is TGTGCCAGCACCAAGACTATTAGCGGAGACGATGAGCAGTTCCTC.

Notes on this clonotype: Being one base from a much bigger clone, this may be a read error. V is TRBV7-9 and J is TRBJ2-3; D may match TRBD1 or TRBD2 (5 bases each). The CDR3 is 15 residues long. Germline CDR1 is SEHNR and CDR2 is FQNEAQ (reference sequence). The CDR3 nucleotides read TGTGCCAACAGCACGTGGGACCATAGCACAGATACGCAGTATTTT. Encoded protein: CANSTWDHSTDTQYF. Complete variable domain (other parts from reference TRBV7-9 and TRBJ2-3): DTGVSQNPRHKITKRGQNVTFRCDPISEHNRLYWYRQTLGQGPEFLTYFQNEAQLEKSRLLSDRFSAERPKGSFSTLEIQRTEQGDSAMYLCANSTWDHSTDTQYFGPGTRLTVL.

Concerning this clonotype itself: At one end the junction does not follow the germline gene, possibly because of a read error. The J gene is TRBJ2-2, the V gene TRBV6-6, with D unclear. Germline V lookup: CDR1 MNHNY, CDR2 SVGAGI (reference sequence). This CDR3 region has 13 residues. The CDR3 bases are TGTGCCAGCATTAGCTCGAACACCAGGGAGCTGTTTTTT. Its translation: CASISSNTRELFF.

Notes on this clonotype: This may stem from a read error, because a much larger clone lies one nucleotide away. The chain joins TRBV12-3 or TRBV12-4 to TRBJ2-1; TRBD2 agrees at 10 bases. This CDR3 contains 15 residues. The CDR3 DNA is TGTACCAGCAGTTTAGCGAGCGGGAGGGGGGGTGAGCAGTTCTTC. This codes for CTSSLASGRGGEQFF.

As to this clonotype: Given a much more abundant clone one base away, this may be a read error. The chain recombines TRBV12-3 or TRBV12-4 with TRBJ2-7; the D gene could be TRBD1 or TRBD2 (6 bases each). This CDR3 has 14 amino acids. The DNA for the CDR3 is TGTGCCGGCAGTCACCGGAGGGGGTCCTACGAGCAGTACTTC. Protein sequence: CAGSHRRGSYEQYF.

The rearrangement links TRBV11-2 to TRBJ2-1, with 8 positions matching TRBD2. V lost 4 bases, J lost 12 bases, and 8 bases stayed unmatched. Germline assignment: CDR1 SGHAT and CDR2 FQNNGV. This CDR3 region has 13 residues. The CDR3 nucleotides are TGTGCCAGCAGCTATGCAGCGGGGGAAGGGCAGTTCTTC. This codes for CASSYAAGEGQFF.

With regard to this clonotype: An end of the junction differs from the germline gene, which may be a read error. The chain combines TRBV4-2 with TRBJ2-5; TRBD2 aligns across 10 bases. Germline V gives CDR1 LGHNA, CDR2 YNFKEQ. This CDR3 is built from 14 residues. This chain's CDR3 is CASNQAGGQETQYF. For the CDR3, the DNA is TGTGCCAGCAATCAAGCGGGGGGGCAAGAGACCCAATACTTC.

The chain couples TRBV4-2 to TRBJ1-6; TRBD1 is a possible D gene (6 bases). The CDR3 has 15 residues. The V end was cut by 5 bases, the J end by 8 bases, with 16 bases between. The germline V gene has CDR1 LGHNA and CDR2 YNFKEQ. CDR3 nucleotide sequence: TGTGCCAGCAGCTCAAACAGGGATTCAGATTCACCCCTCCACTTT. Translation gives CASSSNRDSDSPLHF.

In this sample, this clonotype turned up many times. The V call is TRBV7-9, the J call TRBJ2-2, with D uncertain. Looked up from germline, CDR1 is SEHNR and CDR2 is FQNEAQ (reference sequence). This CDR3 is built from 11 residues. V gave up 6 bases and J gave up 6 bases, with 5 bases separating them. CDR3 nucleotides: TGTGCCAGCAGTTTATCCGGGGAGCTGTTTTTT. Its protein is CASSLSGELFF.

This clonotype appeared many times. The chain joins TRBV5-4 to TRBJ2-7, with 7 nucleotides matching TRBD2. Germline V gives CDR1 SGHNT, CDR2 YYREEE (reference sequence). J lost 0 bases, V lost 2 bases, and 5 bases had no gene match. This CDR3 contains 15 residues. Here the CDR3 DNA reads TGTGCCAGCAGCTTCGAACTAGCGAGCTCCTACGAGCAGTACTTC. It is translated as CASSFELASSYEQYF.

The rearrangement joins TRBV20-1 to TRBJ2-1; TRBD2 matches 10 bases. Germline V gene lookup returns CDR1 DFQATT and CDR2 SNEGSKA (reference sequence). This CDR3 spans 16 amino acids. V trimming: 1 base; J trimming: 1 base; junction bases outside the gene matches: 4. CDR3 amino acids: CSARVAGGRSYNEQFF. Here the CDR3 DNA reads TGCAGTGCTAGAGTAGCGGGAGGAAGATCCTACAATGAGCAGTTCTTC.

This clonotype was detected ten times or more. This chain uses TRBV20-1 with TRBJ2-7, with 7 bases identical to TRBD2. From germline, CDR1 is DFQATT and CDR2 SNEGSKA (reference sequence). V dropped 0 bases and J dropped 7; count of bases not matched to a gene: 12. The CDR3 covers 15 residues. The CDR3 here is CSARESAGRGGEQYF. The CDR3 DNA follows: TGCAGTGCTAGAGAGTCGGCGGGGCGGGGAGGGGAGCAGTACTTC.

The rearrangement uses TRBV6-1 and TRBJ2-3, with D unresolved. V lost 6 bases, J lost 6 bases, and 16 bases lay in between. The CDR3 is 14 residues long. The germline gives CDR1 MNHNS, CDR2 SASEGT. This CDR3 reads CASRFESRPDTQYF. CDR3 sequence (DNA): TGTGCCAGCAGATTTGAATCCCGGCCGGATACGCAGTATTTT.

V is TRBV20-1 and J is TRBJ2-7; 7 bases fit TRBD1. The CDR3 has 13 amino acids. V lost 5 bases and J lost 3; bases outside the gene matches: 7. Germline CDR1 DFQATT, CDR2 SNEGSKA (reference sequence). The CDR3 here is CSAGGQLIYEQYF. The CDR3, as DNA: TGCAGTGCTGGGGGACAGTTAATCTACGAGCAGTACTTC.

Notes on this clonotype: Compared with germline, one end of the junction differs, possibly owing to a read error. The chain is built from TRBV11-2 and TRBJ2-3, with 9 bases lining up with TRBD2. The CDR3 contains 16 residues. Germline assignment: CDR1 SGHAT and CDR2 FQNNGV. CDR3 bases: TGTGCCAGCAGCTTAGATGGCGGGGGGGGCACAGATATGCAGTATTTT. Its protein is CASSLDGGGGTDMQYF.